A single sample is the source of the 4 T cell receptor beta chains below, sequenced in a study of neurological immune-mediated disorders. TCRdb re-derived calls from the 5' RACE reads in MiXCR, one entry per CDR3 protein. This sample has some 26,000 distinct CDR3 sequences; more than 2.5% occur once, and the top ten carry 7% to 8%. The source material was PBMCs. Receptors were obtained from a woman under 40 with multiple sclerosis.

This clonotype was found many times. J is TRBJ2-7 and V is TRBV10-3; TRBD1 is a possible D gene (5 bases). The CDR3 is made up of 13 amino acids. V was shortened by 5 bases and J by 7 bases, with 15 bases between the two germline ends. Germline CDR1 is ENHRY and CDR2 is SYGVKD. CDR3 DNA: TGTGCCATCAGTCCCACCGGACCAGGGGAGCAGTACTTC. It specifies CAISPTGPGEQYF.

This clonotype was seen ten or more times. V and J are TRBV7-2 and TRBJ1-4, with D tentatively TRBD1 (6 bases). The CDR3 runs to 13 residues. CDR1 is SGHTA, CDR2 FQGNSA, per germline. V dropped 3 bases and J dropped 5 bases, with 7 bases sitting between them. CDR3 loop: CASSFGQNEKLFF. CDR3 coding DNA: TGTGCCAGCAGCTTTGGACAGAATGAAAAACTGTTTTTT.

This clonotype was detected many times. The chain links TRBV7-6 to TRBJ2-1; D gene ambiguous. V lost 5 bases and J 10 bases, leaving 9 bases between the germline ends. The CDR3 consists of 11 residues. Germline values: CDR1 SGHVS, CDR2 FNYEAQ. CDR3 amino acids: CASSQVGEQFF. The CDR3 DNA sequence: TGTGCCAGCAGCCAAGTGGGCGAGCAGTTCTTC.

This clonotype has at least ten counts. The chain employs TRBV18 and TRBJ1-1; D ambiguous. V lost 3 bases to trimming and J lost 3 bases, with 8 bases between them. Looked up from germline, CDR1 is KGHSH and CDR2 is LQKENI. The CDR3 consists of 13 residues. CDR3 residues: CASSPFWDTEAFF. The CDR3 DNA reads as TGTGCCAGCTCACCGTTCTGGGACACTGAAGCTTTCTTT.